This T cell receptor beta chain derives from a study of blood T cell repertoires in COVID-19. Across the study: T cells, B-cell-depleted T cells, or PBMCs supplied cDNA or gDNA.

Clones were sequenced by immunoSEQ multiplex PCR, and TCRdb holds only the in-frame ones, with some missing. The profile shows around 95,000 clones, almost 80% of them singletons. The sample taken for sequencing was peripheral blood. The clonotype originates from a man between 65 and 85 years old with active or convalescent COVID-19.

Here the CDR3 DNA reads TGTGCCAGCAGCAAACAGACTAGCGGGGCCGCTGGAGAGCAGTTCTTC. It yields the protein CASSKQTSGAAGEQFF. The chain has TRBV11-2 and TRBJ2-1; 11 nucleotides line up with TRBD2. This CDR3 spans 16 amino acids. V shed 5 bases and J 10 bases; nucleotides not matched to a gene: 13. The germline V gene has CDR1 SGHAT and CDR2 FQNNGV.